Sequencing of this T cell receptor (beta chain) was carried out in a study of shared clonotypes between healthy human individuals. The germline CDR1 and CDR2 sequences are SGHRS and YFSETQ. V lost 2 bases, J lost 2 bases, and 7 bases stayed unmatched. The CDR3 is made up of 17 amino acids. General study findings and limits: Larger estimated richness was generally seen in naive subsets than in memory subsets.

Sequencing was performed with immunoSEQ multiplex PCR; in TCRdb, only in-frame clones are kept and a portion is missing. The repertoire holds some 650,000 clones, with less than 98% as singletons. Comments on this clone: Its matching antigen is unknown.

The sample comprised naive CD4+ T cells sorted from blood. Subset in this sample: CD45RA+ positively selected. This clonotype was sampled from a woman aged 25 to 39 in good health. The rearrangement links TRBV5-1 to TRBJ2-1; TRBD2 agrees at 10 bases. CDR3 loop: CASSFARTSGAYNEQFF. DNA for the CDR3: TGCGCCAGCAGCTTCGCCAGGACTAGCGGTGCCTACAATGAGCAGTTCTTC.